These T cell receptor beta chains were read from a single sample in a study of blood T cell repertoires in COVID-19. Only in-frame clones appear in the TCRdb table, and some are missing; sequencing was by immunoSEQ multiplex PCR. The table includes 220,000 or so clones, about 86% detected once. Material: PBMCs or T cells enriched from blood (not recorded which). The origin of the receptors is a middle-aged woman with acute COVID-19. Each CDR3 is given with its conserved first and last residue. D genes are given only for firm matches. The size field is filled for only some rows; it gives once, few, many or a size class.

d_call clone_size j_call v_call cdr3_aa cdr3_nt
TRBD1 NA TRBJ2-2 TRBV11-2 CASSFGDSINTGELFF TGTGCCAGCAGCTTCGGGGACAGCATTAACACCGGGGAGCTGTTTTTT
NA NA TRBJ1-3 TRBV18 CASSPSGLGNTIYF TGTGCCAGCTCACCGTCAGGGTTGGGAAACACCATATATTTT
NA NA TRBJ2-7 TRBV7-3 CASSLETGREQYF TGTGCCAGCAGCTTAGAGACAGGCAGGGAGCAGTACTTC
TRBD2 NA TRBJ2-5 TRBV19 CASSIQAGGPTQYF TGTGCCAGTAGTATCCAAGCGGGAGGACCGACCCAGTACTTC
TRBD1 NA TRBJ1-2 TRBV10-2 CASSGQGDYGYTF TGCGCCAGCAGCGGACAGGGGGACTATGGCTACACCTTC
NA once TRBJ2-2 TRBV7-9 CASSRGLLDSIRLYTGELFF TGTGCCAGCAGCAGAGGGCTTCTGGACTCTATCAGGTTATACACCGGGGAGCTGTTTTTT
NA NA TRBJ2-7 TRBV20-1 CSASRTEPWGEQYF TGCAGTGCTAGTCGGACAGAACCTTGGGGCGAGCAGTACTTC
NA NA TRBJ1-4 TRBV28 CASSGPLTTNEKLFF TGTGCCAGCAGTGGGCCTCTTACAACTAATGAAAAACTGTTTTTT
TRBD2 NA TRBJ2-1 TRBV5-4 CASSPGLAGSVYNEQFF TGTGCCAGCAGCCCCGGACTAGCGGGAAGCGTTTACAATGAGCAGTTCTTC
NA NA TRBJ1-6 TRBV7-2 CASSQYNSPLHF TGTGCCAGCAGTCAATATAATTCACCCCTCCACTTT
NA NA TRBJ2-5 TRBV6-2/TRBV6-3 CASSYGGTAKGETQYF TGTGCCAGCAGTTACGGCGGTACAGCCAAGGGGGAGACCCAGTACTTC
TRBD1 NA TRBJ2-2 TRBV19 CASSPGQGPPGELFF TGTGCCAGTAGTCCGGGACAGGGACCCCCCGGGGAGCTGTTTTTT
TRBD2 NA TRBJ2-1 TRBV7-2 CASSLGSLAGYNEQFF TGTGCCAGCAGCTTAGGCTCACTAGCGGGGTACAATGAGCAGTTCTTC